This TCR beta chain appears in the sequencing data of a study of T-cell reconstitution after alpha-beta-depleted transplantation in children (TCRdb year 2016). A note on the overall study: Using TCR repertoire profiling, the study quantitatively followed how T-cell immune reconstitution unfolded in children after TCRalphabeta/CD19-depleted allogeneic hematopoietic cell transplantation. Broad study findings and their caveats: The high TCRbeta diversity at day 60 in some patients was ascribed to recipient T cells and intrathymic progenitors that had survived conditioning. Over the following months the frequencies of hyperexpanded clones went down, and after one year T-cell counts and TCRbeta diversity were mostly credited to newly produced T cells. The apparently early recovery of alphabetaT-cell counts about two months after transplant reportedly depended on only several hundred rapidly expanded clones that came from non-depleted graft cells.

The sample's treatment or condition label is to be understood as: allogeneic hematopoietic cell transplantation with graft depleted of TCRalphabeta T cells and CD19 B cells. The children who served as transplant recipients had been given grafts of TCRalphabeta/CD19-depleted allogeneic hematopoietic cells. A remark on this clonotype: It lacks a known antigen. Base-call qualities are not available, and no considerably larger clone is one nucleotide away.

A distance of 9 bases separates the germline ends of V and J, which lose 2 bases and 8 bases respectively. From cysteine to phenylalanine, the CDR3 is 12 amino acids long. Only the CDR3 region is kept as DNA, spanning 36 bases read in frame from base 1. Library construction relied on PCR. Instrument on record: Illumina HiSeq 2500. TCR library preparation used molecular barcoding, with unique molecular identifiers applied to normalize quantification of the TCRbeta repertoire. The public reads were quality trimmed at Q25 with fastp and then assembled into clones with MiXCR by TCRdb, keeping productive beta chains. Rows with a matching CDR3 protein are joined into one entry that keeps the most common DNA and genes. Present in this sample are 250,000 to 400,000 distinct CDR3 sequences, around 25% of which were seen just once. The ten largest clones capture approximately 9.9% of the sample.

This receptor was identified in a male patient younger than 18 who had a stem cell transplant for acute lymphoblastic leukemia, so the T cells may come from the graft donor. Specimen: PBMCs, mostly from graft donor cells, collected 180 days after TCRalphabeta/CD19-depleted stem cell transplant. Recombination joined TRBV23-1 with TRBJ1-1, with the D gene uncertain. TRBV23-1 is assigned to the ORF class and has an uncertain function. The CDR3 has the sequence CASSQRSWEAFF. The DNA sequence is TGCGCCAGCAGTCAACGTTCCTGGGAAGCTTTCTTT.